The T cell receptor (beta chain) described here comes from a study of cytomegalovirus exposure and HLA in healthy donors. Regarding the study as a whole: V- and J-gene trimming of TCR beta was linked (in a later analysis) to a missense DCLRE1C variant. TCR beta sequences numbering around 15,000 were associated with HLA alleles at 0.05 false discovery rate in a later analysis. Cytomegalovirus status, reportedly, was diagnosed with high specificity and sensitivity by the classifier.

Of note for this clone: The antigen is not known.

Healthy donors of bone marrow made up the group. Unmatched junction bases numbered 7, after V lost 5 bases and J lost 11 bases. This CDR3 comprises 14 residues. From germline, CDR1 is SEHNR and CDR2 FQNEAQ (reference sequence). Amplification used 60 Vbeta primers and 13 Jbeta primers. Only in-frame clones appear in the TCRdb table, and some are missing; sequencing was by immunoSEQ multiplex PCR. The sample gives roughly 150,000 clones, roughly 80% of which show up once; about 1.5% is in the top ten. Sequencing used PBMCs. This rearrangement joins TRBV7-9 to TRBJ1-6; the match to TRBD1 covers 9 bases. This receptor was taken from a male donor in good health and CMV-seronegative. CDR3 sequence: CASSAQGAVAPLHF. DNA for the CDR3: TGTGCCAGCAGCGCACAGGGGGCCGTCGCACCCCTCCACTTT. Together with reference TRBV7-9 and TRBJ1-6, the CDR3 gives the full variable domain: DTGVSQNPRHKITKRGQNVTFRCDPISEHNRLYWYRQTLGQGPEFLTYFQNEAQLEKSRLLSDRFSAERPKGSFSTLEIQRTEQGDSAMYLCASSAQGAVAPLHFGNGTRLTVT.